This is a list of T cell receptor beta chains from one sample in a study of T cell repertoires in cytomegalovirus infection. MiXCR, applied by TCRdb to the reads, yields one record per CDR3 protein. The repertoire holds under 800,000 distinct CDR3 sequences, with less than 25% as singletons. The sequenced sample consisted of CD8+ T cells from PBMCs. Receptor source: a human donor in good health (CMV status not recorded). Some clones in this sample may be carry-over from other donors' samples. CDR3s leave out the opening cysteine and the closing phenylalanine or tryptophan. Fields, in order: J gene, V gene, CDR3 length, CDR3 protein.

J gene: TRBJ2-1; V gene: TRBV27; CDR3 length: 14; CDR3 protein: ASSLTYRGHYNEQF
J gene: TRBJ1-6; V gene: TRBV19; CDR3 length: 11; CDR3 protein: ASSALSGKALH
J gene: TRBJ2-5; V gene: TRBV6-1; CDR3 length: 13; CDR3 protein: ASASDSGGLETQY
J gene: TRBJ2-3; V gene: TRBV12-3/TRBV12-4; CDR3 length: 15; CDR3 protein: ASSPYPRQEETDTQY
J gene: TRBJ2-7; V gene: TRBV6-5; CDR3 length: 13; CDR3 protein: ASRWGEPSSYEQY
J gene: TRBJ1-1; V gene: TRBV7-6; CDR3 length: 13; CDR3 protein: ASSSLDRADTEAF
J gene: TRBJ2-2; V gene: TRBV12-5; CDR3 length: 12; CDR3 protein: ASGYSGRAGELF
J gene: TRBJ2-3; V gene: TRBV4-2; CDR3 length: 12; CDR3 protein: ASSRKLSADTQY
J gene: TRBJ1-2; V gene: TRBV6-1; CDR3 length: 11; CDR3 protein: ASRLGTGDGYT
J gene: TRBJ1-4; V gene: TRBV29-1; CDR3 length: 10; CDR3 protein: SVEQGTGKLF
J gene: TRBJ1-2; V gene: TRBV6-5; CDR3 length: 10; CDR3 protein: ASSGSGGGYT
J gene: TRBJ1-2; V gene: TRBV14; CDR3 length: 11; CDR3 protein: ASSGGQYYGYT
J gene: TRBJ2-5; V gene: TRBV25-1; CDR3 length: 14; CDR3 protein: ASSEGWDEEVETQY
J gene: TRBJ1-5; V gene: TRBV6-6; CDR3 length: 15; CDR3 protein: ASSYREDRGLNQPQH
J gene: TRBJ1-2; V gene: TRBV20-1; CDR3 length: 10; CDR3 protein: SALQSYDGYT
J gene: TRBJ2-4; V gene: TRBV13; CDR3 length: 14; CDR3 protein: ASSLGLPTAKNIQY
J gene: TRBJ1-2; V gene: TRBV7-9; CDR3 length: 13; CDR3 protein: ASSLDGGNLYGYT
J gene: TRBJ2-7; V gene: TRBV19; CDR3 length: 11; CDR3 protein: ASSIASGYEQY
J gene: TRBJ2-1; V gene: TRBV6-5; CDR3 length: 14; CDR3 protein: ASSSRDSRHYNEQF
J gene: TRBJ1-5; V gene: TRBV7-2; CDR3 length: 14; CDR3 protein: ASSPQQTEGNQPQH
J gene: TRBJ2-3; V gene: TRBV6-2/TRBV6-3; CDR3 length: 13; CDR3 protein: ASSYWTGLTDTQY
J gene: TRBJ2-3; V gene: TRBV15; CDR3 length: 14; CDR3 protein: ATSRDAGSSTDTQY
J gene: TRBJ1-1; V gene: TRBV5-6; CDR3 length: 13; CDR3 protein: ASSLEGLDDTEAF
J gene: TRBJ2-1; V gene: TRBV6-4; CDR3 length: 14; CDR3 protein: ASSDSASFGYNEQF
J gene: TRBJ1-1; V gene: TRBV6-6; CDR3 length: 14; CDR3 protein: ASSYSHGRGNTEAF
J gene: TRBJ1-5; V gene: TRBV6-6; CDR3 length: 14; CDR3 protein: ASSYPGTGSNQPQH
J gene: TRBJ1-5; V gene: TRBV28; CDR3 length: 13; CDR3 protein: ASSLLTGLNQPQH